The rows below give T cell receptor beta chains drawn from one sample of a study of T-cell memory formation after mild COVID-19. Using its own MiXCR run on the 5' RACE reads, TCRdb lists one record per CDR3 protein. The profile shows 100,000 to 150,000 distinct CDR3 sequences, less than 6.5% of them singletons. Sample: PBMCs or a T cell subset sorted from them (not recorded which). Receptors were obtained from an adult woman who had mild COVID-19 (a few samples of this study predate the infection). Cell type and time point are not known. The CDR3 runs from the conserved cysteine through the conserved F or W. The D gene is left open where the match is weak. The size field is filled for only some rows; it gives once, few, many or a size class.

abundance: .
v_gene: TRBV23-1
d_gene: .
j_gene: TRBJ1-5
CDR3nt: TGCGCCAGCAGTCAATCCTGTACCCCTTCAGTAAGGGATCAGCCCCAGCATTTT
CDR3aa: CASSQSCTPSVRDQPQHF

abundance: many
v_gene: TRBV15
d_gene: TRBD1
j_gene: TRBJ2-1
CDR3nt: TGTGCCACCAGCAGAGAGCCCACAGGGGGATACAATGAGCAGTTCTTC
CDR3aa: CATSREPTGGYNEQFF

abundance: .
v_gene: TRBV5-1
d_gene: TRBD1
j_gene: TRBJ1-2
CDR3nt: TGCGCCAGCAGCTTGAGGACCGGGACAGGGGATAACTATGGCTACACCTTC
CDR3aa: CASSLRTGTGDNYGYTF

abundance: .
v_gene: TRBV18
d_gene: .
j_gene: TRBJ1-1
CDR3nt: TGTGCCAGCTCACCACGCAGCAGGAAGGCGAACACTGAAGCTTTCTTT
CDR3aa: CASSPRSRKANTEAFF

abundance: few
v_gene: TRBV5-1
d_gene: TRBD1
j_gene: TRBJ1-1
CDR3nt: TGCGCCAGCAGCTGGGGACAGGGCACTAACACTGAAGCTTTCTTT
CDR3aa: CASSWGQGTNTEAFF

abundance: many
v_gene: TRBV18
d_gene: .
j_gene: TRBJ1-2
CDR3nt: TGTGCCAGCTCACCAGAACGAGGGGTGCCTGGCTACACCTTC
CDR3aa: CASSPERGVPGYTF

abundance: few
v_gene: TRBV4-1
d_gene: .
j_gene: TRBJ1-5
CDR3nt: TGCGCCAGCTTCATCCGTCGGTTGGAGAGGGTTAGCAATCAGCCCCAGCATTTT
CDR3aa: CASFIRRLERVSNQPQHF

abundance: .
v_gene: TRBV12-3/TRBV12-4
d_gene: TRBD1
j_gene: TRBJ2-5
CDR3nt: TGTGCCAGCAGTTTAGGTCCGGACAGGGGGCGCAGGGAGACCCAGTACTTC
CDR3aa: CASSLGPDRGRRETQYF

abundance: many
v_gene: TRBV7-8
d_gene: TRBD1
j_gene: TRBJ2-7
CDR3nt: TGTGCCAGCAGCGCCGACAGGGACTACGAGCAGTACTTC
CDR3aa: CASSADRDYEQYF

abundance: many
v_gene: TRBV30
d_gene: .
j_gene: TRBJ2-7
CDR3nt: TGTGCCTGGACCTCAAAGGTGACCTACGAGCAGTACTTC
CDR3aa: CAWTSKVTYEQYF

abundance: .
v_gene: TRBV20-1
d_gene: TRBD2
j_gene: TRBJ2-5
CDR3nt: TGCAGTGCCCCCCCAGTTGGAGCGGGAGTTGGAGAGACCCAGTACTTC
CDR3aa: CSAPPVGAGVGETQYF

abundance: .
v_gene: TRBV12-3/TRBV12-4
d_gene: TRBD1
j_gene: TRBJ1-3
CDR3nt: TGTGCCAGCAGTTCTTCTTTAGACAGGGTGTCTGGAAACACCATATATTTT
CDR3aa: CASSSSLDRVSGNTIYF

abundance: few
v_gene: TRBV5-1
d_gene: .
j_gene: TRBJ1-5
CDR3nt: TGCGCCAGCAGCCCAGGCGGTACGAACAATCAGCCCCAGCATTTT
CDR3aa: CASSPGGTNNQPQHF

abundance: .
v_gene: TRBV7-2
d_gene: .
j_gene: TRBJ2-7
CDR3nt: TGTGCCAGCAGCTTCGGGACGGGCTTCAGCTCCTACGAGCAGTACTTC
CDR3aa: CASSFGTGFSSYEQYF

abundance: .
v_gene: TRBV4-3
d_gene: .
j_gene: TRBJ2-3
CDR3nt: TGCGCCAGCAGCCAATTGGGGGCCGATACGCAGTATTTT
CDR3aa: CASSQLGADTQYF

abundance: many
v_gene: TRBV5-6
d_gene: .
j_gene: TRBJ1-1
CDR3nt: TGTGCCAGCAGCCCTTTAGGGGTCTACGAGAACACTGAAGCTTTCTTT
CDR3aa: CASSPLGVYENTEAFF

abundance: few
v_gene: TRBV14
d_gene: .
j_gene: TRBJ1-2
CDR3nt: TGTGCCAGCAGCACACATAGTAACTATGGCTACACCTTC
CDR3aa: CASSTHSNYGYTF

abundance: few
v_gene: TRBV5-1
d_gene: .
j_gene: TRBJ2-1
CDR3nt: TGCGCCAGCAGCTCTTATTCCGGGACTCGTGCCTACAATGAGCAGTTCTTC
CDR3aa: CASSSYSGTRAYNEQFF

abundance: .
v_gene: TRBV5-1
d_gene: TRBD1
j_gene: TRBJ2-7
CDR3nt: TGCGCCAGCTCGGAGGGGACAGGTCCACCACCCCGGGGGGAGCAGTACTTC
CDR3aa: CASSEGTGPPPRGEQYF

abundance: many
v_gene: TRBV12-3/TRBV12-4
d_gene: TRBD1
j_gene: TRBJ1-3
CDR3nt: TGTGCCAGCAGCCCGACAGGGAGACTCTCTGGAAACACCATATATTTT
CDR3aa: CASSPTGRLSGNTIYF

abundance: .
v_gene: TRBV7-6
d_gene: .
j_gene: TRBJ2-7
CDR3nt: TGTGCCAGCAGCTTAGACCAGGGGTGGTACGAGCAGTACTTC
CDR3aa: CASSLDQGWYEQYF

abundance: many
v_gene: TRBV7-8
d_gene: .
j_gene: TRBJ2-1
CDR3nt: TGTGCCAGCAGCCGCGACTTACCAGCGATAAATGAGCAGTTCTTC
CDR3aa: CASSRDLPAINEQFF

abundance: few
v_gene: TRBV5-1
d_gene: .
j_gene: TRBJ2-7
CDR3nt: TGCGCCAGCAGCTTCTCGACAGCTACTACCTACGAGCAGTACTTC
CDR3aa: CASSFSTATTYEQYF

abundance: few
v_gene: TRBV5-1
d_gene: TRBD1
j_gene: TRBJ1-2
CDR3nt: TGCGCCAGCAGCTTGGAATCTTCGGGACAGCACTATGGCTACACCTTC
CDR3aa: CASSLESSGQHYGYTF

abundance: many
v_gene: TRBV7-9
d_gene: TRBD1
j_gene: TRBJ2-1
CDR3nt: TGTGCCAGCAGCCTCCAGGGGGCGACCAAAGCTGAGCAGTTCTTC
CDR3aa: CASSLQGATKAEQFF

abundance: many
v_gene: TRBV5-1
d_gene: .
j_gene: TRBJ2-2
CDR3nt: TGCGCCAGCAGCTTGGACTTTGGCCCCGGGGAGCTGTTTTTT
CDR3aa: CASSLDFGPGELFF

abundance: .
v_gene: TRBV19
d_gene: .
j_gene: TRBJ1-1
CDR3nt: TGTGCCAGTAGTATAGAGGTGGGCACTGAAGCTTTCTTT
CDR3aa: CASSIEVGTEAFF

abundance: many
v_gene: TRBV7-2
d_gene: .
j_gene: TRBJ2-7
CDR3nt: TGTGCCAGCAGCTTATCCTCCCTCTGGGAGCAGTACTTC
CDR3aa: CASSLSSLWEQYF

abundance: few
v_gene: TRBV20-1
d_gene: .
j_gene: TRBJ1-2
CDR3nt: TGCAGTGCTAGACCAACAGGGAGCCCTAACTATGGCTACACCTTC
CDR3aa: CSARPTGSPNYGYTF

abundance: many
v_gene: TRBV4-2
d_gene: .
j_gene: TRBJ2-7
CDR3nt: TGTGCCAGCAGCCAAGCAAATCGACTACCCTCCTACGAGCAGTACTTC
CDR3aa: CASSQANRLPSYEQYF

abundance: many
v_gene: TRBV5-5
d_gene: .
j_gene: TRBJ1-2
CDR3nt: TGTGCCAGCAGCCTCTTATTCTATGGCTACACCTTC
CDR3aa: CASSLLFYGYTF

abundance: many
v_gene: TRBV6-5
d_gene: .
j_gene: TRBJ2-1
CDR3nt: TGTGCCAGCAGAGTTGCCACCTACAATGAGCAGTTCTTC
CDR3aa: CASRVATYNEQFF

abundance: .
v_gene: TRBV12-5
d_gene: .
j_gene: TRBJ1-2
CDR3nt: TGTGCTAGTGGTTTGTTCGGGACTACGACATCGTTGGCCTTC
CDR3aa: CASGLFGTTTSLAF

abundance: .
v_gene: TRBV3-1
d_gene: TRBD2
j_gene: TRBJ2-7
CDR3nt: TGTGCCAGCAGCTTTCAAAATAGCGGGGCTTCCTACGAGCAGTACTTC
CDR3aa: CASSFQNSGASYEQYF

abundance: few
v_gene: TRBV5-6
d_gene: TRBD1
j_gene: TRBJ2-7
CDR3nt: TGTGCCAGCAGCTTGTACGCGGGACAGGTTTATAACGAGCAGTACTTC
CDR3aa: CASSLYAGQVYNEQYF

abundance: .
v_gene: TRBV20-1
d_gene: .
j_gene: TRBJ1-2
CDR3nt: TGCAGTGCTAGCTCCGGTGACCCAGGGGCCTATGGCTACACCTTC
CDR3aa: CSASSGDPGAYGYTF

abundance: few
v_gene: TRBV30
d_gene: TRBD1
j_gene: TRBJ2-5
CDR3nt: TGTGCCTGGAGTCAGATACAGGGGGTCCAAGAGACCCAGTACTTC
CDR3aa: CAWSQIQGVQETQYF

abundance: many
v_gene: TRBV20-1
d_gene: .
j_gene: TRBJ2-1
CDR3nt: TGCAGTGCCCCCGGGTCAAGCTCCTACAATGAGCAGTTCTTC
CDR3aa: CSAPGSSSYNEQFF

abundance: few
v_gene: TRBV5-1
d_gene: TRBD1
j_gene: TRBJ2-3
CDR3nt: TGCGCCAGCAGCTCGACCGGGCCCGGGACAGGGATGCCAGATACGCAGTATTTT
CDR3aa: CASSSTGPGTGMPDTQYF

abundance: few
v_gene: TRBV7-9
d_gene: .
j_gene: TRBJ1-2
CDR3nt: TGTGCCAGCACTCTAGAGGGCCTTGGCTATGGCTACACCTTC
CDR3aa: CASTLEGLGYGYTF

abundance: .
v_gene: TRBV4-1
d_gene: TRBD2
j_gene: TRBJ2-5
CDR3nt: TGCGCCAGCAGCCAAGAGCCGCGGGGGAGCAAAGAGACCCAGTACTTC
CDR3aa: CASSQEPRGSKETQYF